The clone carrying this T cell receptor beta chain was counted only a few times. This CDR3 has 13 residues. In germline, CDR1 is MNHNS, CDR2 SASEGT. J was trimmed by 5 bases and V by 6 bases; bases with no gene match: 5. The data were obtained in a study of radiotherapy plus CTLA-4 blockade in lung cancer. The data were produced by immunoSEQ multiplex PCR, yet TCRdb's version contains in-frame clones alone and is incomplete. The data contain 65,000 to 85,000 clones, 70% to 80% of them singletons. The sample in question was peripheral blood, obtained from a patient treated with radiotherapy plus ipilimumab. The sequence was collected from a human donor with non-small cell lung cancer whose response to radiotherapy plus ipilimumab could not be evaluated. Some clones in this sample may be carry-over from other donors' samples. The chain has TRBV6-1 and TRBJ2-7; 9 bases map to TRBD1. The CDR3 protein is CASRGDRVHEQYF. The CDR3 coding sequence is TGTGCCAGCAGGGGGGACAGGGTCCACGAGCAGTACTTC.